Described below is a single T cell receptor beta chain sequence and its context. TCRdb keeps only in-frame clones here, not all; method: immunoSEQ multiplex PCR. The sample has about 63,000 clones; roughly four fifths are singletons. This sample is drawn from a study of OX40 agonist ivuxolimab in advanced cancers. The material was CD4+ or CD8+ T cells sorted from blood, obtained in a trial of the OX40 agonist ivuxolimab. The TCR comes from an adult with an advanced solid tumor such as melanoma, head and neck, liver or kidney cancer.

CDR3 in amino acids: CASSLVGPSSLPQETQYF. CDR3 sequence (DNA): TGCGCCAGCAGCTTGGTGGGACCGTCCTCCCTCCCTCAAGAGACCCAGTACTTC. The chain joins TRBV5-1 to TRBJ2-5; D assignment may be TRBD1 or TRBD2 (5 bases each). V lost 0 bases and J lost 2, with 20 bases in between. CDR1 and CDR2 (germline): SGHRS, YFSETQ. The CDR3 has 18 residues.